This T cell receptor (beta chain) stems from a study of blood T cell repertoires in COVID-19 (dated by TCRdb to 2018 to 2020). As for the study more broadly: Samples covering the acute and convalescent phases of COVID-19 were provided by collaborators in the United States, Italy and Spain. The prospective study material was composed of cDNA or gDNA derived from T cells, B-cell-depleted T cells, or PBMCs. The dataset comprised deeply sampled blood TCRbeta repertoires from subjects exposed to, actively infected with, or recovered from COVID-19. A freely available public database, intended as a resource for researchers studying the immune response to SARS-CoV-2, is where the repertoires were released. The samples were drawn from the first 160 participants of the ongoing ImmuneRACE study and from roughly 1,300 subjects provided by 6 global collaborators. The sample metadata nearly always contained a de-identified subject ID, COVID-19 status, age in years and sex. HLA class I and class II types, where available, came from metadata supplied by the sample provider rather than from assay-based typing.

General findings and caveats noted by the study authors: How much clinical and demographic metadata was included differed by source and by participant, and the metadata was provided uncurated.

The collaborating institutions used their own protocols to collect whole blood in K2EDTA tubes. For TCRbeta analysis, collaborators shipped samples in one of three forms: frozen whole blood, isolated PBMCs, or DNA extracted from either of those sample types. TCRbeta CDR3 regions were amplified from genomic DNA by means of the immunoSEQ Assay, a bias-controlled multiplex PCR. The study's own analysis went as follows. Within the assay, amplification of reference gene primers was used to estimate how many nucleated cells each sample contained. To quantify the absolute abundance of each unique TCRbeta CDR3 rearrangement, sequence reads were collapsed and filtered. Productive Simpson clonality was computed per sample as the square root of Simpson's diversity index over productive rearrangements. In its TCRdb copy, this immuneACCESS table keeps in-frame sequences only and misses some clones. Where compared with another copy, unresolved V genes explain less than half of these, and the others have no known cause. The V and J calls and clone size were taken over from that table, and D and trimming were inferred from the DNA. The sample includes 250,000 to 350,000 clones, with 75% to 90% observed a single time. The ten largest account for around 12% of the sample.

A note on this clone: This receptor's antigen is unknown. Per-base quality was not reported, and no clone a single base away is much larger than it.

For CDR1 and CDR2, the germline V gene (reference sequence) lists SGHNT and YYREEE. Spanning cysteine to phenylalanine, the CDR3 consists of 15 amino acids. The read is trimmed to its CDR3 DNA, 45 bases read in frame from base 1. Unmatched junction bases come to 2, with V trimmed by 1 base and J by 3 bases. This receptor was obtained from a woman aged 60-75 years with acute or convalescent COVID-19. The sample taken for sequencing was peripheral blood. The V gene is TRBV5-4 and the J gene is TRBJ2-2; 8 nucleotides in the junction match TRBD1. The DNA is TGTGCCAGCAGCTTGACAGGGGGATACACCGGGGAGCTGTTTTTT. Its protein product is CASSLTGGYTGELFF.